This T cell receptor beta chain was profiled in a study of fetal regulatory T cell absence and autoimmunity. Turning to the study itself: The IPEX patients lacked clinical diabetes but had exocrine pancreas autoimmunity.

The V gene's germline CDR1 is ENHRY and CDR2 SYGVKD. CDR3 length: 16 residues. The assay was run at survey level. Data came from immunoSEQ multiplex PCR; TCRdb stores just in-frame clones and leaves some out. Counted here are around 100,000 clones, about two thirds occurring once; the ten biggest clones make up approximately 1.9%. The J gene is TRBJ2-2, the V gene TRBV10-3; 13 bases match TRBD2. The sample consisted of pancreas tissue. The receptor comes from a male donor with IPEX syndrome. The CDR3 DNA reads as TGTGACCGGGGGACTAGCGGGGAGTCGAACACCGGGGAGCTGTTTTTT. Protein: CDRGTSGESNTGELFF.